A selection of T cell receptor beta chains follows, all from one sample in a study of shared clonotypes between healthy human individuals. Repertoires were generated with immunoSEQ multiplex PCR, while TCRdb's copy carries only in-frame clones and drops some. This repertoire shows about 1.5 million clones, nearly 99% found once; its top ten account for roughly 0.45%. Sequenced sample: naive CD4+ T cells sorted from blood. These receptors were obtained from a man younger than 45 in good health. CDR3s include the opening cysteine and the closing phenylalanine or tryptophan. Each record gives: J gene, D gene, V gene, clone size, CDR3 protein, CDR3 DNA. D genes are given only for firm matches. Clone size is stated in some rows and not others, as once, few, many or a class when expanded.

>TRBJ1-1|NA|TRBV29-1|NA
CSLLTGQNTEAFF
TGCAGCCTATTGACGGGACAGAACACTGAAGCTTTCTTT
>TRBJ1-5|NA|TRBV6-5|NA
CASSSGERYQPQHF
TGTGCCAGCAGTTCCGGGGAACGTTATCAGCCCCAGCATTTT
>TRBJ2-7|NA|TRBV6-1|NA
CASSEDYEQYF
TGTGCCAGCAGTGAAGACTACGAGCAGTACTTC
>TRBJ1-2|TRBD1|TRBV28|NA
CASGTGRGYTF
TGTGCCAGCGGGACAGGCCGAGGCTACACCTTC
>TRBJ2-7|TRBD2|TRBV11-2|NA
CAEALGAGGSYEQYF
TGTGCCGAGGCCCTGGGAGCGGGAGGTTCCTACGAGCAGTACTTC
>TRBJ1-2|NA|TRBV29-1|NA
CSVSGNYGYTF
TGCAGCGTGTCCGGTAACTATGGCTACACCTTC
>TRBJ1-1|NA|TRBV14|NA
CASSRLAWRPSEAFF
TGTGCCAGCAGCCGACTAGCATGGAGGCCATCTGAAGCTTTCTTT
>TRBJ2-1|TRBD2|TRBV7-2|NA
CASSPSPILAGGLNEQFF
TGTGCCAGCAGCCCCTCTCCGATATTAGCGGGAGGACTAAATGAGCAGTTCTTC
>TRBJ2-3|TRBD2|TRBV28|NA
CASRLAGIDTQYF
TGTGCCAGCAGACTAGCGGGAATAGATACGCAGTATTTT
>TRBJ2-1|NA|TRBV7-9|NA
CASSLGWGEQFF
TGTGCCAGCAGCTTAGGGTGGGGTGAGCAGTTCTTC
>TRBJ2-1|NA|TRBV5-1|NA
CASSLDPGSLYNEQFF
TGCGCCAGCAGCTTGGACCCAGGGAGCCTATACAATGAGCAGTTCTTC
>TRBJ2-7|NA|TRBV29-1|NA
CSAGPMSYEQYF
TGCAGCGCGGGACCGATGTCCTACGAGCAGTACTTC
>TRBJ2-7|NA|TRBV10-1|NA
CASNSKWRAESRLAYEQYF
TGCGCCAGCAACTCGAAGTGGAGGGCTGAGTCGAGACTTGCCTACGAGCAGTACTTC
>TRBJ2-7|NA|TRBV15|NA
CATSRGASSYEQYF
TGTGCCACCAGCAGAGGGGCGAGCTCCTACGAGCAGTACTTC
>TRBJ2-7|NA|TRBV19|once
CASSPGTLAYEQYF
TGTGCCAGTAGCCCCGGGACTCTCGCCTACGAGCAGTACTTC
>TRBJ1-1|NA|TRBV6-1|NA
CASSELFNTEAFF
TGTGCCAGCAGCGAACTTTTTAACACTGAAGCTTTCTTT
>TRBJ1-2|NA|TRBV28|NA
CASSSPPLDGGAF
TGTGCCAGCAGTTCCCCGCCCCTGGACGGTGGTGCCTTC
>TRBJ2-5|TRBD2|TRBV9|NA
CASSVDLLASGRETQYF
TGTGCCAGCAGCGTCGACTTACTAGCGTCGGGACGGGAGACCCAGTACTTC
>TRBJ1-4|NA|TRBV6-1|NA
CASSGSPRGNEKLFF
TGTGCCAGCAGTGGCTCTCCAAGGGGTAATGAAAAACTGTTTTTT
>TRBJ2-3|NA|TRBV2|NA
CASSKDTDTQYF
TGTGCCAGCAGCAAGGACACAGATACGCAGTATTTT
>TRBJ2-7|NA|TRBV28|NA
CASLPGASGIYEQYF
TGTGCCAGTCTACCGGGGGCTAGCGGAATCTACGAGCAGTACTTC
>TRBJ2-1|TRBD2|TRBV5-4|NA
CASSLIGRETSGNEQFF
TGTGCCAGCAGCTTGATAGGGCGGGAGACTTCGGGAAATGAGCAGTTCTTC
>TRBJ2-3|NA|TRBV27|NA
CATSRGYSTDTQYF
TGTGCCACCTCCAGGGGATACAGCACAGATACGCAGTATTTT
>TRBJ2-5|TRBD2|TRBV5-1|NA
CASAKASGPRQETQYF
TGCGCCAGCGCTAAGGCTAGCGGGCCTCGCCAAGAGACCCAGTACTTC
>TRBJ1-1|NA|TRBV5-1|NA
CASSLLGQKNTEAFF
TGCGCCAGCAGCTTGCTTGGACAGAAGAACACTGAAGCTTTCTTT
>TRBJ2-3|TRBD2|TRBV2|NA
CASRGTSPDTQYF
TGTGCCAGCAGGGGGACTAGCCCAGATACGCAGTATTTT
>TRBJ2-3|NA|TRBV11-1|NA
CASSLVEDTTQYF
TGTGCCAGCAGCTTAGTGGAGGACACGACGCAGTATTTT
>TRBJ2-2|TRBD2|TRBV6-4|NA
CASSDFGLAGGPIGELFF
TGTGCCAGCAGTGACTTTGGACTAGCGGGAGGGCCGATCGGGGAGCTGTTTTTT
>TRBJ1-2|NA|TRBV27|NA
CASSLRGAYGYTF
TGTGCCAGCAGTTTAAGGGGCGCCTATGGCTACACCTTC
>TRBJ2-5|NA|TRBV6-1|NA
CASSEVHPGVGLKRGTQYF
TGTGCCAGCAGTGAAGTTCACCCGGGTGTGGGGCTTAAGAGGGGGACCCAGTACTTC
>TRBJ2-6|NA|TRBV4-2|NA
CASSQGNLNSGANVLTF
TGTGCCAGCAGCCAAGGAAACTTAAACTCTGGGGCCAACGTCCTGACTTTC
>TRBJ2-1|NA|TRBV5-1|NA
CASSLSIASYNEQFF
TGCGCCAGCAGCTTGAGTATAGCGTCCTACAATGAGCAGTTCTTC
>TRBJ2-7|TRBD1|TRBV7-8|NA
CASSLSYGTGYEQYF
TGTGCCAGCAGCTTAAGTTATGGGACAGGATACGAGCAGTACTTC
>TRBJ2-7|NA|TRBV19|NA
CASSPLGPYEQYF
TGTGCCAGTAGCCCCTTGGGACCCTACGAGCAGTACTTC
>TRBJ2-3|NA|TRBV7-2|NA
CASRLGLTSTDTQYF
TGTGCCAGCAGACTCGGACTAACTAGCACAGATACGCAGTATTTT
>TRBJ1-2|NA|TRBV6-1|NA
CASSPDRPRSYTF
TGTGCCAGCAGTCCAGACAGGCCCCGAAGCTACACCTTC
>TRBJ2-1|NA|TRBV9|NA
CASSALRLAHNNEQFF
TGTGCCAGCAGCGCACTCAGGCTAGCGCATAACAATGAGCAGTTCTTC
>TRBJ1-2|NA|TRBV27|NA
CASSFTVGGGYTF
TGTGCCAGCAGTTTTACTGTTGGAGGCGGCTACACCTTC
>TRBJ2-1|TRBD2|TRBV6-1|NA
CASSERGSGIGNEQFF
TGTGCCAGCAGTGAACGCGGTAGCGGGATAGGTAATGAGCAGTTCTTC
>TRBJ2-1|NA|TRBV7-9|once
CASSSVFF
TGTGCCAGCAGCAGTGTTTTCTTC
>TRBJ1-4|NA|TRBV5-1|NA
CASSLGTRGDEKLFF
TGCGCCAGCAGCTTGGGGACACGGGGGGATGAAAAACTGTTTTTT
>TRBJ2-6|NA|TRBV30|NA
CAWSVGTSGANVLTF
TGTGCCTGGAGTGTAGGGACTTCTGGGGCCAACGTCCTGACTTTC
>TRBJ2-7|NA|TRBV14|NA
CASSQVTGTKNEQYF
TGTGCCAGCAGCCAAGTCACAGGGACGAAGAACGAGCAGTACTTC
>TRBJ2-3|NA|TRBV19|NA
CASSIGGSYTDTQYF
TGTGCCAGTAGTATAGGCGGTTCGTATACAGATACGCAGTATTTT
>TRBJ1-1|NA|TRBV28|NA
CASSLASEGNTEAFF
TGTGCCAGCAGTTTAGCCTCGGAGGGCAACACTGAAGCTTTCTTT
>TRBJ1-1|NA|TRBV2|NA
CASRVEYTEAFF
TGTGCCAGCAGGGTGGAGTACACTGAAGCTTTCTTT
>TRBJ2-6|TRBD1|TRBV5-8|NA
CAEGASSGANVLTF
TGTGCCGAGGGGGCCAGCTCTGGGGCCAACGTCCTGACTTTC
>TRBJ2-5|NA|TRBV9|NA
CASTPGSFQETQYF
TGTGCCAGCACCCCTGGGTCCTTCCAAGAGACCCAGTACTTC
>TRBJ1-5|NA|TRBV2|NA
CASSLYGQPQHF
TGTGCCAGCAGCCTTTATGGACAGCCCCAGCATTTT
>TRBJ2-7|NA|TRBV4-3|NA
CASSQDFTAGQYEQYF
TGCGCCAGCAGCCAAGATTTTACGGCAGGCCAATACGAGCAGTACTTC
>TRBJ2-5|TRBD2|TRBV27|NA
CASSLSGGTRKQETQYF
TGTGCCAGCAGTTTATCGGGCGGGACTAGGAAGCAAGAGACCCAGTACTTC
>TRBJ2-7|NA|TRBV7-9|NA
CASSLAGQTSYEQYF
TGTGCCAGCAGCTTAGCAGGACAGACCTCCTACGAGCAGTACTTC
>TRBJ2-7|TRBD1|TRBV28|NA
CASSPTGTGYYEQYF
TGTGCCAGCAGTCCGACCGGGACAGGGTACTACGAGCAGTACTTC
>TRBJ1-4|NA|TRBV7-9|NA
CASSSTAEKLFF
TGTGCCAGCAGCTCAACAGCGGAAAAACTGTTTTTT
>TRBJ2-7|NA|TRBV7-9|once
CASSMTPGLPRGSYEQYF
TGTGCCAGCAGCATGACCCCGGGACTCCCAAGGGGGTCCTACGAGCAGTACTTC
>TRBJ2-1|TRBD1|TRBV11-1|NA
CASSTGQAVYNEQFF
TGTGCCAGCAGCACCGGACAGGCGGTCTACAATGAGCAGTTCTTC
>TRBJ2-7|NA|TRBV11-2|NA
CASSLVFDRYEQYF
TGTGCCAGCAGCTTAGTCTTCGACAGATACGAGCAGTACTTC
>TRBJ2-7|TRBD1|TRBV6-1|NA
CASSRDRTDEQYF
TGTGCCAGCAGCCGGGACAGGACCGACGAGCAGTACTTC
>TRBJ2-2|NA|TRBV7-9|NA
CASSPGRGNTGELFF
TGTGCCAGCAGCCCTGGGCGGGGGAACACCGGGGAGCTGTTTTTT
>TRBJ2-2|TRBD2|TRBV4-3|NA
CASRNSGRGTGELFF
TGCGCCAGCCGAAATAGCGGGAGAGGGACCGGGGAGCTGTTTTTT